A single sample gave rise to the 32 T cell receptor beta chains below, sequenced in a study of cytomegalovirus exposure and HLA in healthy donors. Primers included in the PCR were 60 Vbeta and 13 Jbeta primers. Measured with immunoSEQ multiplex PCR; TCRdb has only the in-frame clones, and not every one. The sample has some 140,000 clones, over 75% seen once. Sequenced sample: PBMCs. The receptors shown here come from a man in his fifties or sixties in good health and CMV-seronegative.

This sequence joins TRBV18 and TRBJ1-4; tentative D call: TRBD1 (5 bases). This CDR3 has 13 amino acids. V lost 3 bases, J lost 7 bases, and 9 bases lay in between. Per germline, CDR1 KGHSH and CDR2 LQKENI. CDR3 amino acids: CASSPRDGEKLFF. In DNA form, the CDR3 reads TGTGCCAGCTCACCCAGGGATGGTGAAAAACTGTTTTTT.

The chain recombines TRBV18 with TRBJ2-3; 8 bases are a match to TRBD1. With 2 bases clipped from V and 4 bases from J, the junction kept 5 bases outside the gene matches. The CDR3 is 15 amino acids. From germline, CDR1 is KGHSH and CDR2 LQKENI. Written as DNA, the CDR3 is TGTGCCAGCTCACCAAGGACAGGGAACGCAGATACGCAGTATTTT. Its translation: CASSPRTGNADTQYF.

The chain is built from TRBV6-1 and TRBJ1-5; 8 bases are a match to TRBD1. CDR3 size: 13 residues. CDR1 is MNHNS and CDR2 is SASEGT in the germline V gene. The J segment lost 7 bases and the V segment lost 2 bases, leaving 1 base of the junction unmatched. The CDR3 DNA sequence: TGTGCCAGCAGTGAATCAGGGGGCCAGCCCCAGCATTTT. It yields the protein CASSESGGQPQHF.

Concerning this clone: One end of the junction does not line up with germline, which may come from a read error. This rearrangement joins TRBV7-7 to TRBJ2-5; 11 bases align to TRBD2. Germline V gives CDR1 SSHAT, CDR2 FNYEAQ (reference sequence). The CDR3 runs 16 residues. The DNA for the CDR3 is TGTGCTAGCAGCTTAGCGGGGGGGCTAGCAAACAAGACCCAGTACTTC. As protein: CASSLAGGLANKTQYF.

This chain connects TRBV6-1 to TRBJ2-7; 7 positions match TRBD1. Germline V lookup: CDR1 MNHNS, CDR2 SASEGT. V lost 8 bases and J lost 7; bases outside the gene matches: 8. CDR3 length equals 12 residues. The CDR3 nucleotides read TGTGCCAGCTTTACGACAGGGCTGGAGCAGTACTTC. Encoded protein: CASFTTGLEQYF.

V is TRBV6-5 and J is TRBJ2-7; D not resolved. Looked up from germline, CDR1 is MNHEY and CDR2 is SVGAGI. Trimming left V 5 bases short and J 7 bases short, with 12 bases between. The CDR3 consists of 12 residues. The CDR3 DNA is TGTGCCAGCAGTGCCAGCTCAGGTGAGCAGTACTTC. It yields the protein CASSASSGEQYF.

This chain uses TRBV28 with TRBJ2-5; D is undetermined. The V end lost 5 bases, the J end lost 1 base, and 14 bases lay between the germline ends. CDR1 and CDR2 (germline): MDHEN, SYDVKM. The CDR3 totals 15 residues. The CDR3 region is CASSTRLRSQETQYF. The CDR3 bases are TGTGCCAGCAGTACCCGTTTGCGGTCCCAAGAGACCCAGTACTTC.

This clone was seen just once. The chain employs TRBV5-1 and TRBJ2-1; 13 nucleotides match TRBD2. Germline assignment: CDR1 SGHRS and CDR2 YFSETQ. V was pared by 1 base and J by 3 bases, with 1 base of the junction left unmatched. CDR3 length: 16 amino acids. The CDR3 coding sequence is TGCGCCAGCAGCTTGAGACTAGCGGGAGGCTACAATGAGCAGTTCTTC. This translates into CASSLRLAGGYNEQFF.

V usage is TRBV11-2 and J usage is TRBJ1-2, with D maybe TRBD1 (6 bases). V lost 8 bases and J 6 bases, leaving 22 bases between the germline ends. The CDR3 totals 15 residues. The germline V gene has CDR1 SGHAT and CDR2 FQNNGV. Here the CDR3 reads CASHKAGRGEDGYTF. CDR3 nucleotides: TGTGCCAGCCACAAGGCCGGCAGGGGAGAAGATGGCTACACCTTC.

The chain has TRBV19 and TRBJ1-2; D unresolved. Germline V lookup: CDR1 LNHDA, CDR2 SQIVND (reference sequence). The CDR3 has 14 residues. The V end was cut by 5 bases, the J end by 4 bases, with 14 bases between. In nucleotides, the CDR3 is TGTGCCAGTAGTCCAGATGCGGGCAGCTATGGCTACACCTTC. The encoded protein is CASSPDAGSYGYTF.

The CDR3 loop reads CASSRGSGTSGRNTQYF. As DNA, the CDR3 is TGCGCCAGCAGCCGCGGATCCGGGACTAGCGGGAGAAATACGCAGTATTTT. This chain joins TRBV4-1 and TRBJ2-3; 14 bases align to TRBD2. This CDR3 contains 17 residues. Germline CDR1 and CDR2: MGHRA and YSYEKL. With 4 bases clipped from V and 7 bases from J, the junction kept 10 bases outside the gene matches.

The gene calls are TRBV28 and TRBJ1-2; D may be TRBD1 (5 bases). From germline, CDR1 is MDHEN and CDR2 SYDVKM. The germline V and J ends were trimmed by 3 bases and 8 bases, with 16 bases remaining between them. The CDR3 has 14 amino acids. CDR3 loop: CASSFGRVGYGYTF. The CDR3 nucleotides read TGTGCCAGCAGTTTCGGCAGGGTGGGATACGGCTACACCTTC.

The CDR3 region is CAISRAGNDQETQYF. CDR3 nucleotides: TGTGCCATCTCCAGGGCGGGGAACGACCAAGAGACCCAGTACTTC. The rearrangement uses TRBV10-3 and TRBJ2-5, with TRBD2 as a possible D gene (6 bases). The CDR3 loop spans 15 amino acids. Trimming stripped 8 bases from V and 0 bases from J, with 16 bases between. The germline V gene encodes CDR1 ENHRY and CDR2 SYGVKD.

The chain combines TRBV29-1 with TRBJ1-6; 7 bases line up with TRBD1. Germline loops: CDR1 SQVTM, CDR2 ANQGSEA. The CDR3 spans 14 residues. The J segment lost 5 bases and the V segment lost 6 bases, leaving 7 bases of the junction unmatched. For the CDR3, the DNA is TGCAGCGTCAAACAGGGGCCAGATAATTCACCCCTCCACTTT. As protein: CSVKQGPDNSPLHF.

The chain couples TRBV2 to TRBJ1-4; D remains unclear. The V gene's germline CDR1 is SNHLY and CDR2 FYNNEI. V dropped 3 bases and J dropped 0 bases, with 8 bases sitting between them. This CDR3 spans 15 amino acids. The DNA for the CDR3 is TGTGCCAGCAGTGAGCGTTCCGCAACTAATGAAAAACTGTTTTTT. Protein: CASSERSATNEKLFF.

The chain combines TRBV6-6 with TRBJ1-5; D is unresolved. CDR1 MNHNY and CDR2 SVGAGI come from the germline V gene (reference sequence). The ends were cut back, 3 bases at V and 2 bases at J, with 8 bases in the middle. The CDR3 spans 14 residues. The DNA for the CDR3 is TGTGCCAGCAGTTATGGCCAGGGCAATCAGCCCCAGCATTTT. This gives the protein CASSYGQGNQPQHF.

DNA of the CDR3: TGCGCCAGCAGCTTGGGGACAGGGATCTATCAGCCCCAGCATTTT. It specifies CASSLGTGIYQPQHF. The chain is built from TRBV5-1 and TRBJ1-5; 8 bases map to TRBD1. Trimming removed 0 bases from V and 5 bases from J; junction bases left unmatched: 4. The germline CDR1 and CDR2 sequences are SGHRS and YFSETQ. The CDR3 has 15 residues.

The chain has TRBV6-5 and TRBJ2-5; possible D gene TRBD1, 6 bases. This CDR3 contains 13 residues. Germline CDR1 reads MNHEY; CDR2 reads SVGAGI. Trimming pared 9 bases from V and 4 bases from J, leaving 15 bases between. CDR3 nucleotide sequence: TGTGCCAGTAGAGGGGGTGGTGGAGAGACCCAGTACTTC. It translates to CASRGGGGETQYF.

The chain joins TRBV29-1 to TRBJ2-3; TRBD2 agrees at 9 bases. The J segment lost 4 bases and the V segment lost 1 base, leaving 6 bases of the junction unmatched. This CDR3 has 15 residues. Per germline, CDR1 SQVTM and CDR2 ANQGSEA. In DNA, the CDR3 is TGCAGCGTTGAAGGCCGTACTAGCGGGCCAGATACGCAGTATTTT. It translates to CSVEGRTSGPDTQYF.

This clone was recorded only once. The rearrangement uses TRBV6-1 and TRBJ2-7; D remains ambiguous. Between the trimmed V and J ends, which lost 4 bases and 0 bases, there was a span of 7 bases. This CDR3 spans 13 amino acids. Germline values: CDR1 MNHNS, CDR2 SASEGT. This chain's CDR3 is CASSVEISYEQYF. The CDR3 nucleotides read TGTGCCAGCAGTGTCGAGATCTCCTACGAGCAGTACTTC.

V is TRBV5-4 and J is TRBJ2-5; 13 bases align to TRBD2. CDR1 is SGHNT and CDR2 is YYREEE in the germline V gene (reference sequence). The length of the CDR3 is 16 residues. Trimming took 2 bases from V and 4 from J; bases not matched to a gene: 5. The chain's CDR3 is CASSLRLAGGPETQYF. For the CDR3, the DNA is TGTGCCAGCAGCTTACGACTAGCGGGAGGCCCAGAGACCCAGTACTTC.

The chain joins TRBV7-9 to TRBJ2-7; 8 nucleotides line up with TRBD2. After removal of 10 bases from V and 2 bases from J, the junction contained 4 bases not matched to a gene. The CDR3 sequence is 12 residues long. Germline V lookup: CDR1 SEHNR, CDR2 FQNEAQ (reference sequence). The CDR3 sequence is CAITGLAYEQYF. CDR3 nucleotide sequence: TGTGCCATCACGGGACTAGCCTACGAGCAGTACTTC.

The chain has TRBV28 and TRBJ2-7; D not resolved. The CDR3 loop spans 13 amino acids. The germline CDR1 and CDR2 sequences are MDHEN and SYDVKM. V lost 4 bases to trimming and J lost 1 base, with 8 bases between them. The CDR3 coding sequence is TGTGCCAGCAGTTGGCAGTTGTCCTACGAGCAGTACTTC. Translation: CASSWQLSYEQYF.

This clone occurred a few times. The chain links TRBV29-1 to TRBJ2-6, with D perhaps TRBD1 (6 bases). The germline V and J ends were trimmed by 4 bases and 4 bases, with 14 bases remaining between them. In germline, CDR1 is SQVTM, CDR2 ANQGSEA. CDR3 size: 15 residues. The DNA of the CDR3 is TGCAGCGTTGGCGGGCAGGGGTTCGGGGCCAACGTCCTGACTTTC. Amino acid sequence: CSVGGQGFGANVLTF.

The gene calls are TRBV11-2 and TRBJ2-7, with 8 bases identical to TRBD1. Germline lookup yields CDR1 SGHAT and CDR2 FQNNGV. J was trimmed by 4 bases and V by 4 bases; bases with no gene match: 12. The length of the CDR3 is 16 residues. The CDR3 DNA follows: TGTGCCAGCAGCTCACTCGGACGGACAGGGCTTTACGAGCAGTACTTC. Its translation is CASSSLGRTGLYEQYF.

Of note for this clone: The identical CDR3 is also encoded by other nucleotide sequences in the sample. The CDR3 protein is CASSPGQVGNQPQHF. The CDR3 DNA follows: TGCGCCAGTAGCCCGGGACAAGTAGGGAATCAGCCCCAGCATTTT. The rearrangement uses TRBV10-2 and TRBJ1-5, with TRBD1 as a possible D gene (6 bases). This CDR3 comprises 15 residues. Germline values: CDR1 WSHSY, CDR2 SAAADI. V was pared by 9 bases and J by 4 bases, with 19 bases between.

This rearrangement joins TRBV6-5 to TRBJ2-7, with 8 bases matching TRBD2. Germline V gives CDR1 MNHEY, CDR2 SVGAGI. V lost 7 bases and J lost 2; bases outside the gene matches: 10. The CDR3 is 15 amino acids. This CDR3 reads CASTSGRGRAYEQYF. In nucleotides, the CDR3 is TGTGCCAGCACCTCCGGGAGGGGCCGAGCCTACGAGCAGTACTTC.

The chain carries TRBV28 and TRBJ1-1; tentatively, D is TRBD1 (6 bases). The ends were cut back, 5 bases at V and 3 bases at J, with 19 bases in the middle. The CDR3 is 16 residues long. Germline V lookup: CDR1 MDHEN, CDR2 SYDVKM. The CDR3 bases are TGTGCCAGCAGTACCCCGGTGGGGGGGGGCGACACTGAAGCTTTCTTT. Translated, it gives CASSTPVGGGDTEAFF. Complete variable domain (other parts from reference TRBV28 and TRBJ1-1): DVKVTQSSRYLVKRTGEKVFLECVQDMDHENMFWYRQDPGLGLRLIYFSYDVKMKEKGDIPEGYSVSREKKERFSLILESASTNQTSMYLCASSTPVGGGDTEAFFGQGTRLTVV.

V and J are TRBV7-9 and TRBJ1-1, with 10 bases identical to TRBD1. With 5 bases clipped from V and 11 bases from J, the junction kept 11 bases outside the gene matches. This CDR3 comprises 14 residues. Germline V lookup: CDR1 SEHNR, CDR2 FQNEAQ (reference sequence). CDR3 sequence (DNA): TGTGCCAGCAGCACTGGGACAGGGGTCTGTCGGGCTTTCTTT. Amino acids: CASSTGTGVCRAFF.

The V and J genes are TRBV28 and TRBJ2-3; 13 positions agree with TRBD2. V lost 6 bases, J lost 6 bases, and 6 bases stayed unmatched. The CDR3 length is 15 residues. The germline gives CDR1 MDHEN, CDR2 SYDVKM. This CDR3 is CASRRTSGRLDTQYF. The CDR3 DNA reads TGTGCCAGCAGACGGACTAGCGGGAGATTGGATACGCAGTATTTT. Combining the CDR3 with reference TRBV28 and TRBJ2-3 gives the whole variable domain DVKVTQSSRYLVKRTGEKVFLECVQDMDHENMFWYRQDPGLGLRLIYFSYDVKMKEKGDIPEGYSVSREKKERFSLILESASTNQTSMYLCASRRTSGRLDTQYFGPGTRLTVL.

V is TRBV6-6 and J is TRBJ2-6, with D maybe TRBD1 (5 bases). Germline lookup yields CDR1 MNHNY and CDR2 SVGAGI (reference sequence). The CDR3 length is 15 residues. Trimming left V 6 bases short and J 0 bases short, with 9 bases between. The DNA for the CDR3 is TGTGCCAGCAGCCAGGGAACCTCTGGGGCCAACGTCCTGACTTTC. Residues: CASSQGTSGANVLTF.

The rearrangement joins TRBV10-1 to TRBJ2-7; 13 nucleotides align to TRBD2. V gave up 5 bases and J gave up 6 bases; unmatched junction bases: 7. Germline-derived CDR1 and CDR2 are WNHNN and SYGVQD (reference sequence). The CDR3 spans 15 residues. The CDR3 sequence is CASSPRTSGSPEQYF. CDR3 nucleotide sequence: TGCGCCAGCAGTCCGCGGACTAGCGGGAGCCCCGAGCAGTACTTC.